This is a list of T cell receptor beta chains from one sample in a study of regulatory T cells in long-lasting Graves disease. In TCRdb, the multiplex PCR reads were re-called with MiXCR into one record per CDR3 protein. The table has about 420,000 distinct CDR3 sequences, roughly a quarter seen once; the top ten hold about a quarter. Here the sequenced sample was peripheral blood mononuclear cells (PBMCs), taken when the disease was refractory, from a patient treated with antithyroid drugs. Receptors originate from a female donor with Graves disease. Both conserved end residues are part of each CDR3. A D gene is named only where the DNA matches it firmly. Clone size is stated in some rows and not others, as once, few, many or a class when expanded.

D | size | J | V | CDR3 | DNA
TRBD1 | many | TRBJ1-1 | TRBV6-2/TRBV6-3 | CASSSRQGAYTEAFF | TGTGCCAGCAGTTCTCGACAGGGGGCCTACACTGAAGCTTTCTTT
TRBD1 | NA | TRBJ1-2 | TRBV29-1 | CSVNRGENYGYTF | TGCAGCGTTAACAGGGGGGAGAACTATGGCTACACCTTC
NA | once | TRBJ1-2 | TRBV19 | CASSIGQGRNGYTF | TGTGCCAGTAGTATCGGCCAGGGGAGGAATGGCTACACCTTC
NA | NA | TRBJ2-1 | TRBV10-1 | CASRNDGILYNEQFF | TGCGCCAGCCGAAATGACGGGATTCTCTACAATGAGCAGTTCTTC
NA | many | TRBJ1-4 | TRBV15 | CATSRDLAGNTNEKLFF | TGTGCCACCAGCAGAGATTTAGCAGGGAATACTAATGAAAAACTGTTTTTT
TRBD1 | many | TRBJ1-4 | TRBV28 | CASRSVSWTGATNEKLFF | TGTGCCAGCAGATCAGTTTCTTGGACAGGGGCAACTAATGAAAAACTGTTTTTT
TRBD1 | NA | TRBJ1-1 | TRBV7-9 | CASSFRDSNTEAFF | TGTGCCAGCAGCTTTAGGGACAGCAACACTGAAGCTTTCTTT
TRBD2 | few | TRBJ2-1 | TRBV27 | CASRTGTSGRSYNEQFF | TGTGCCAGCAGGACCGGGACTAGCGGGAGGTCCTACAATGAGCAGTTCTTC
TRBD2 | few | TRBJ2-5 | TRBV29-1 | CSVQDPGLPGETQYF | TGCAGCGTCCAAGACCCGGGACTACCAGGGGAGACCCAGTACTTC
TRBD1 | few | TRBJ1-6 | TRBV28 | CASSLRFRTGDSPLHF | TGTGCCAGCAGTTTACGTTTCCGGACAGGGGATTCACCCCTCCACTTT
NA | many | TRBJ2-1 | TRBV5-1 | CASSTDNEQFF | TGCGCCAGCAGCACCGACAATGAGCAGTTCTTC
TRBD2 | NA | TRBJ2-5 | TRBV5-1 | CASSLSSGRAETQYF | TGCGCCAGCAGCTTGTCTAGCGGGAGGGCCGAGACCCAGTACTTC
NA | many | TRBJ2-7 | TRBV28 | CASSLNGPYEQYF | TGTGCCAGCAGTTTAAATGGCCCCTACGAGCAGTACTTC
NA | NA | TRBJ2-7 | TRBV27 | CASSYDPSYEQYF | TGTGCCAGCAGTTACGACCCCTCATACGAGCAGTACTTC
NA | NA | TRBJ2-1 | TRBV7-2 | CASSSTHKDESSYNEQFF | TGTGCCAGCAGCTCGACCCATAAGGACGAGAGCTCCTACAATGAGCAGTTCTTC
NA | NA | TRBJ2-5 | TRBV3-1 | CASSQVKGPQETQYF | TGTGCCAGCAGCCAAGTTAAGGGGCCCCAAGAGACCCAGTACTTC
NA | few | TRBJ2-4 | TRBV19 | CASSPGTLLDIQYF | TGTGCCAGTAGTCCCGGGACGCTTTTGGACATTCAGTACTTC
TRBD1 | NA | TRBJ2-3 | TRBV6-1 | CASSPPGTGNTDTQYF | TGTGCCAGCAGCCCCCCGGGGACAGGGAACACAGATACGCAGTATTTT
NA | NA | TRBJ1-2 | TRBV20-1 | CSVPGRGLEGYTF | TGCAGTGTCCCCGGGCGGGGGTTGGAGGGCTACACCTTC
NA | many | TRBJ1-2 | TRBV2 | CASSDPYGYTF | TGTGCCAGCAGTGATCCCTATGGCTACACCTTC
NA | NA | TRBJ2-3 | TRBV27 | CASSFRGPGTDTQYF | TGTGCCAGCAGTTTTCGGGGGCCGGGCACAGATACGCAGTATTTT
NA | few | TRBJ1-1 | TRBV19 | CASSIPGFGVNTEAFF | TGTGCCAGTAGTATACCAGGTTTTGGCGTGAACACTGAAGCTTTCTTT
TRBD1 | many | TRBJ2-2 | TRBV12-3/TRBV12-4 | CASSFGTASNTGELFF | TGTGCCAGCAGTTTTGGGACAGCATCGAACACCGGGGAGCTGTTTTTT
TRBD1 | many | TRBJ2-7 | TRBV11-2 | CASSFTGGNEQYF | TGTGCCAGCAGCTTCACAGGGGGCAACGAGCAGTACTTC
NA | many | TRBJ2-7 | TRBV20-1 | CSARDGAGYYEQYF | TGCAGTGCTAGAGATGGGGCAGGGTACTACGAGCAGTACTTC
TRBD2 | NA | TRBJ2-2 | TRBV19 | CASSALAGGPSGTGELFF | TGTGCCAGTAGTGCCCTAGCGGGAGGGCCCTCGGGCACCGGGGAGCTGTTTTTT
NA | few | TRBJ1-4 | TRBV14 | CASSQRAGGEKLFF | TGTGCCAGCAGCCAACGAGCGGGTGGTGAAAAACTGTTTTTT
NA | NA | TRBJ2-1 | TRBV24-1 | CATSDLRGAGYNEQFF | TGTGCCACCAGTGATTTGAGGGGGGCGGGCTACAATGAGCAGTTCTTC
NA | NA | TRBJ1-5 | TRBV11-2 | CASSLMEDQPQHF | TGTGCCAGCAGCTTGATGGAAGATCAGCCCCAGCATTTT
NA | many | TRBJ2-4 | TRBV2 | CASYREAKNIQYF | TGTGCCAGCTACAGGGAGGCCAAAAACATTCAGTACTTC
TRBD2 | NA | TRBJ2-1 | TRBV28 | CASHRGLAGGAKPNNEQFF | TGTGCCAGCCATCGTGGACTAGCGGGAGGGGCGAAACCTAACAATGAGCAGTTCTTC
TRBD1 | many | TRBJ1-1 | TRBV11-2 | CASSLVRGRGTEAFF | TGTGCCAGCAGCTTAGTCAGGGGGCGAGGTACTGAAGCTTTCTTT
TRBD1 | NA | TRBJ2-7 | TRBV12-3/TRBV12-4 | CAGSLLDRVFYEQYF | TGTGCCGGCAGTTTGCTGGACAGGGTCTTTTACGAGCAGTACTTC
NA | once | TRBJ1-1 | TRBV5-1 | CASSSGFLNTEAFF | TGCGCCAGCAGTTCAGGATTCTTGAACACTGAAGCTTTCTTT
TRBD1 | NA | TRBJ2-7 | TRBV28 | CASSSPSGQGGGYEQYF | TGTGCCAGCAGTTCCCCTTCGGGACAGGGCGGAGGCTACGAGCAGTACTTC
NA | NA | TRBJ1-4 | TRBV5-1 | CASSQGHQNEKLFF | TGCGCCAGCAGCCAAGGGCACCAGAATGAAAAACTGTTTTTT
TRBD1 | NA | TRBJ2-7 | TRBV6-1 | CASSSIGTGNEQYF | TGTGCCAGCAGCTCGATTGGGACAGGCAACGAGCAGTACTTC
NA | NA | TRBJ1-4 | TRBV7-2 | CASSSPRATREKLFF | TGTGCCAGCAGCTCTCCTCGTGCGACCAGAGAAAAACTGTTTTTT
TRBD2 | many | TRBJ2-5 | TRBV6-2/TRBV6-3 | CASSYSLAGGVNF | TGTGCCAGCAGTTACTCGCTAGCGGGAGGCGTGAACTTC
NA | many | TRBJ2-5 | TRBV6-5 | CASSYGQMQQETQYF | TGTGCCAGCAGTTACGGGCAGATGCAACAAGAGACCCAGTACTTC